Listed below are T cell receptor beta chains from one sample, sequenced in a study of siplizumab effects on memory and regulatory T cells. No antigens are known for them. The data were produced by immunoSEQ multiplex PCR, yet TCRdb's version contains in-frame clones alone and is incomplete. The table lists roughly 9,600 clones, 40% of them singletons, with 8.5% to 9.5% in the top ten. The sequencing sample was made of CFSE-low (dividing) CD4+ T cells sorted from an allogeneic mixed lymphocyte reaction. These receptors were obtained from a human donor in good health; the cells came from an allogeneic mixed lymphocyte reaction. Each CDR3 is given with its conserved first and last residue. Each record gives: J gene, clone size, D gene, V gene, CDR3 protein, CDR3 DNA. A D gene is named only where the DNA matches it firmly. Expanded clones get a size class; other rows say once, few or many, or leave the size out.

j_gene: TRBJ2-5
abundance: NA
d_gene: NA
v_gene: TRBV10-3
CDR3aa: CAISDYRDMVYF
CDR3nt: TGTGCCATCAGTGACTACCGGGACATGGTATACTTC

j_gene: TRBJ2-5
abundance: NA
d_gene: NA
v_gene: TRBV5-1
CDR3aa: CASSTGSSGLGETQYF
CDR3nt: TGCGCCAGCAGTACGGGTTCAAGCGGCCTAGGGGAGACCCAGTACTTC

j_gene: TRBJ1-5
abundance: NA
d_gene: TRBD1
v_gene: TRBV28
CDR3aa: CASSRTGIQPQHF
CDR3nt: TGTGCCAGCAGCAGGACAGGAATTCAGCCCCAGCATTTT

j_gene: TRBJ1-2
abundance: medium-sized
d_gene: NA
v_gene: TRBV29-1
CDR3aa: CSVAPPTVYGYTF
CDR3nt: TGCAGCGTTGCGCCCCCGACAGTCTATGGCTACACCTTC

j_gene: TRBJ2-7
abundance: medium-sized
d_gene: NA
v_gene: TRBV6-1
CDR3aa: CASSEGSYGTYEQYF
CDR3nt: TGTGCCAGCAGTGAAGGTAGTTACGGTACCTACGAGCAGTACTTC

j_gene: TRBJ2-7
abundance: NA
d_gene: NA
v_gene: TRBV4-2
CDR3aa: CASSSHRRGHYEQYF
CDR3nt: TGTGCCAGCAGCTCCCATCGCAGGGGACACTACGAGCAGTACTTC

j_gene: TRBJ2-1
abundance: few
d_gene: NA
v_gene: TRBV12-5
CDR3aa: CASGPGTTHHNEQFF
CDR3nt: TGTGCTAGTGGACCCGGGACGACCCATCACAATGAGCAGTTCTTC

j_gene: TRBJ2-7
abundance: NA
d_gene: NA
v_gene: TRBV5-1
CDR3aa: CASSLRGRDYEQYF
CDR3nt: TGCGCCAGCAGCTTGCGGGGCAGGGATTACGAGCAGTACTTC

j_gene: TRBJ2-2
abundance: medium-sized
d_gene: NA
v_gene: TRBV5-1
CDR3aa: CASSRTTNTGELFF
CDR3nt: TGCGCCAGCAGCAGGACAACGAACACCGGGGAGCTGTTTTTT

j_gene: TRBJ2-1
abundance: few
d_gene: NA
v_gene: TRBV11-3
CDR3aa: CASNPVGGLMGEQFF
CDR3nt: TGTGCCAGCAACCCTGTTGGGGGACTCATGGGTGAGCAGTTCTTC

j_gene: TRBJ1-4
abundance: medium-sized
d_gene: NA
v_gene: TRBV27
CDR3aa: CASSLSRYQKLFF
CDR3nt: TGTGCCAGCAGTTTATCGAGATACCAAAAACTGTTTTTT

j_gene: TRBJ2-1
abundance: medium-sized
d_gene: NA
v_gene: TRBV30
CDR3aa: CAWSVHGPKFF
CDR3nt: TGTGCCTGGAGTGTACATGGGCCAAAGTTCTTC

j_gene: TRBJ2-5
abundance: NA
d_gene: NA
v_gene: TRBV15
CDR3aa: CATSREARGGETQYF
CDR3nt: TGTGCCACCAGCAGAGAGGCCAGGGGAGGCGAGACCCAGTACTTC

j_gene: TRBJ1-5
abundance: NA
d_gene: NA
v_gene: TRBV19
CDR3aa: CASSIGGVEGNQPQHF
CDR3nt: TGTGCCAGTAGTATAGGGGGGGTAGAGGGCAATCAGCCCCAGCATTTT

j_gene: TRBJ2-1
abundance: medium-sized
d_gene: TRBD2
v_gene: TRBV7-3
CDR3aa: CASSLLAGGYNEQFF
CDR3nt: TGTGCCAGCAGCTTACTAGCGGGAGGGTACAATGAGCAGTTCTTC

j_gene: TRBJ1-5
abundance: few
d_gene: NA
v_gene: TRBV7-9
CDR3aa: CASSRGGQPQHF
CDR3nt: TGTGCCAGCAGCCGGGGAGGACAGCCCCAGCATTTT

j_gene: TRBJ1-3
abundance: medium-sized
d_gene: TRBD1
v_gene: TRBV15
CDR3aa: CATSRDRGLFGNTIYF
CDR3nt: TGTGCCACCAGCAGGGACAGGGGGCTCTTTGGAAACACCATATATTTT

j_gene: TRBJ2-7
abundance: NA
d_gene: NA
v_gene: TRBV2
CDR3aa: CASSGGTYYEQYF
CDR3nt: TGTGCCAGCAGTGGAGGGACATATTACGAGCAGTACTTC

j_gene: TRBJ1-2
abundance: NA
d_gene: NA
v_gene: TRBV14
CDR3aa: CASSPDYNYGYTF
CDR3nt: TGTGCCAGCAGCCCGGACTACAACTATGGCTACACCTTC

j_gene: TRBJ1-5
abundance: NA
d_gene: TRBD1
v_gene: TRBV5-4
CDR3aa: CASSQVYRGKNSNQPQHF
CDR3nt: TGCGCCAGCAGCCAAGTTTACAGGGGAAAGAATAGCAATCAGCCCCAGCATTTT

j_gene: TRBJ2-7
abundance: medium-sized
d_gene: TRBD2
v_gene: TRBV4-3
CDR3aa: CASSQGWTSAYYEQYF
CDR3nt: TGCGCCAGCAGCCAAGGGTGGACTAGCGCCTACTACGAGCAGTACTTC

j_gene: TRBJ1-2
abundance: medium-sized
d_gene: TRBD1
v_gene: TRBV7-9
CDR3aa: CASSVGQYYGYTF
CDR3nt: TGTGCCAGCAGCGTGGGACAGTACTATGGCTACACCTTC

j_gene: TRBJ1-1
abundance: NA
d_gene: NA
v_gene: TRBV5-4
CDR3aa: CASSLIGTANTEAFF
CDR3nt: TGTGCCAGCAGCCTCATAGGAACGGCGAACACTGAAGCTTTCTTT

j_gene: TRBJ2-1
abundance: NA
d_gene: TRBD1
v_gene: TRBV2
CDR3aa: CASRTGTDSYNEQFF
CDR3nt: TGTGCCAGCAGAACCGGGACAGACTCCTACAATGAGCAGTTCTTC

j_gene: TRBJ2-7
abundance: NA
d_gene: TRBD2
v_gene: TRBV7-8
CDR3aa: CASSPLAGAYEQYF
CDR3nt: TGTGCCAGCAGCCCTCTAGCGGGAGCCTACGAGCAGTACTTC

j_gene: TRBJ2-3
abundance: few
d_gene: TRBD2
v_gene: TRBV6-4
CDR3aa: CASSKEAGTSTDTQYF
CDR3nt: TGTGCCAGCAGTAAAGAAGCGGGGACTAGCACAGATACGCAGTATTTT

j_gene: TRBJ1-6
abundance: NA
d_gene: TRBD1
v_gene: TRBV25-1
CDR3aa: CASRDRLNSPLHF
CDR3nt: TGTGCCAGCAGGGACAGGCTTAATTCACCCCTCCACTTT

j_gene: TRBJ2-5
abundance: NA
d_gene: NA
v_gene: TRBV9
CDR3aa: CASSPRSPGLLQETQYF
CDR3nt: TGTGCCAGCAGCCCACGATCGCCGGGACTCTTACAAGAGACCCAGTACTTC

j_gene: TRBJ2-7
abundance: NA
d_gene: NA
v_gene: TRBV27
CDR3aa: CASSLSGQFPYYEQYF
CDR3nt: TGTGCCAGCAGTTTATCAGGCCAGTTCCCCTACTACGAGCAGTACTTC

j_gene: TRBJ2-3
abundance: medium-sized
d_gene: NA
v_gene: TRBV19
CDR3aa: CASRNRGTDTQYF
CDR3nt: TGTGCCAGTAGGAACCGGGGCACAGATACGCAGTATTTT

j_gene: TRBJ1-2
abundance: few
d_gene: TRBD1
v_gene: TRBV7-9
CDR3aa: CASSRRTGGANYGYTF
CDR3nt: TGTGCCAGCAGCCGGCGGACAGGGGGCGCGAACTATGGCTACACCTTC

j_gene: TRBJ1-5
abundance: NA
d_gene: NA
v_gene: TRBV4-1
CDR3aa: CASSRSGGALGNQPQHF
CDR3nt: TGCGCCAGCAGCCGTTCGGGTGGGGCTCTCGGCAATCAGCCCCAGCATTTT

j_gene: TRBJ1-5
abundance: NA
d_gene: NA
v_gene: TRBV4-3
CDR3aa: CASSQDPRQPQHF
CDR3nt: TGCGCCAGCAGCCAAGATCCCAGGCAGCCCCAGCATTTT

j_gene: TRBJ2-1
abundance: few
d_gene: NA
v_gene: TRBV7-9
CDR3aa: CASSLVRGKSSYNEQFF
CDR3nt: TGTGCCAGCAGCTTAGTCCGAGGCAAGAGCTCCTACAATGAGCAGTTCTTC

j_gene: TRBJ1-1
abundance: few
d_gene: NA
v_gene: TRBV28
CDR3aa: CASSSPGTLNTEAFF
CDR3nt: TGTGCCAGCAGTTCCCCGGGGACATTGAACACTGAAGCTTTCTTT

j_gene: TRBJ2-6
abundance: NA
d_gene: NA
v_gene: TRBV25-1
CDR3aa: CASSNPSTGQSRANVLTF
CDR3nt: TGTGCCAGCAGTAATCCCTCAACTGGACAAAGTCGGGCCAACGTCCTGACTTTC

j_gene: TRBJ2-1
abundance: few
d_gene: TRBD2
v_gene: TRBV28
CDR3aa: CASIPPGLAGISSYNEQFF
CDR3nt: TGTGCCAGCATCCCACCGGGACTAGCGGGAATTAGCTCCTACAATGAGCAGTTCTTC

j_gene: TRBJ2-2
abundance: NA
d_gene: TRBD1
v_gene: TRBV5-1
CDR3aa: CASSTGTANTGELFF
CDR3nt: TGCGCCAGCAGTACCGGGACAGCGAACACCGGGGAGCTGTTTTTT

j_gene: TRBJ2-7
abundance: NA
d_gene: TRBD2
v_gene: TRBV11-3
CDR3aa: CASSIQGLAAGEQYF
CDR3nt: TGTGCCAGCAGTATCCAGGGACTAGCGGCTGGGGAGCAGTACTTC

j_gene: TRBJ1-6
abundance: NA
d_gene: TRBD1
v_gene: TRBV2
CDR3aa: CASRGQGAVNSPLHF
CDR3nt: TGTGCCAGCAGGGGGCAGGGGGCTGTTAATTCACCCCTCCACTTT

j_gene: TRBJ1-2
abundance: NA
d_gene: NA
v_gene: TRBV28
CDR3aa: CASSSPAGRNYGYTF
CDR3nt: TGTGCCAGCAGTTCCCCGGCGGGGCGAAACTATGGCTACACCTTC

j_gene: TRBJ2-1
abundance: NA
d_gene: NA
v_gene: TRBV18
CDR3aa: CASSPASSYNEQFF
CDR3nt: TGTGCCAGCTCACCGGCGAGCTCCTACAATGAGCAGTTCTTC

j_gene: TRBJ1-5
abundance: NA
d_gene: NA
v_gene: TRBV11-2
CDR3aa: CASSGGNSNQPQHF
CDR3nt: TGTGCCAGCAGCGGAGGGAATAGCAATCAGCCCCAGCATTTT

j_gene: TRBJ1-5
abundance: medium-sized
d_gene: NA
v_gene: TRBV6-1
CDR3aa: CASSEWGSAQPQHF
CDR3nt: TGTGCCAGCAGTGAATGGGGGTCCGCTCAGCCCCAGCATTTT